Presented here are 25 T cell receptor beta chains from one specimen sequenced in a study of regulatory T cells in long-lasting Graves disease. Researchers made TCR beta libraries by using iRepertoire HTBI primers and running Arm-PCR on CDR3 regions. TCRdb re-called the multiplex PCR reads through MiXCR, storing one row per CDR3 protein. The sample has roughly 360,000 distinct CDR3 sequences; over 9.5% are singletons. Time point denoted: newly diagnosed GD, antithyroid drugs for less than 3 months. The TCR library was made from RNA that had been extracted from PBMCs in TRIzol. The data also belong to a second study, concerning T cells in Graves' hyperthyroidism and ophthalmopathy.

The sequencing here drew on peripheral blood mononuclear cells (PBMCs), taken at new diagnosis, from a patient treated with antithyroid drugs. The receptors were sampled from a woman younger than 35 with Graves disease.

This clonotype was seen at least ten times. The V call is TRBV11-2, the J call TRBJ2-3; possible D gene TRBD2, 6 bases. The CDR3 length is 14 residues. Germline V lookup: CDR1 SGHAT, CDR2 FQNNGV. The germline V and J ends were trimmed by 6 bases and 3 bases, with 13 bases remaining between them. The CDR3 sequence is CASRQSGVTDTQYF. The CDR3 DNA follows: TGTGCCAGCAGGCAATCGGGAGTAACAGATACGCAGTATTTT.

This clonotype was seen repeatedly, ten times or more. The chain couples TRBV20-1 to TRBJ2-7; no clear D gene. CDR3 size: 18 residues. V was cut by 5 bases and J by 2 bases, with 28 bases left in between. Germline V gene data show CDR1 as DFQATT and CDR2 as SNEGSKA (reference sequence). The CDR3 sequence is CSARHRLPVAVRAYEQYF. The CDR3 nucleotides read TGCAGTGCTCGGCATAGACTCCCCGTAGCTGTCCGGGCCTACGAGCAGTACTTC.

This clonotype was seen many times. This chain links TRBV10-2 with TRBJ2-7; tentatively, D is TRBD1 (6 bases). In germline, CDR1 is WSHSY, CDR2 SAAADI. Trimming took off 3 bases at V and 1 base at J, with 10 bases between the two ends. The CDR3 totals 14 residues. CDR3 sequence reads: CASSDRQGSYEQYF. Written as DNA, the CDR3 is TGCGCCAGCAGTGATCGGCAGGGGTCCTACGAGCAGTACTTC.

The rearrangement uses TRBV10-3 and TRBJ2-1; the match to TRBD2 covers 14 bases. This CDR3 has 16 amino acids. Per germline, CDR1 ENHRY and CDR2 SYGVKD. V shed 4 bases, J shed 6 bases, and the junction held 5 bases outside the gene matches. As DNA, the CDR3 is TGTGCCATCAGTGGGGGACTAGCGGGAGATGTCAATGAGCAGTTCTTC. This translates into CAISGGLAGDVNEQFF.

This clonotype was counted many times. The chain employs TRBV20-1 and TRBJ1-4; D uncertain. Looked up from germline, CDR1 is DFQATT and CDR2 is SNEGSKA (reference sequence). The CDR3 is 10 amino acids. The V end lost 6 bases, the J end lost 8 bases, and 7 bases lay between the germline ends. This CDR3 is CSAGREKLFF. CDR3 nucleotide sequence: TGCAGTGCAGGTCGAGAAAAACTGTTTTTT.

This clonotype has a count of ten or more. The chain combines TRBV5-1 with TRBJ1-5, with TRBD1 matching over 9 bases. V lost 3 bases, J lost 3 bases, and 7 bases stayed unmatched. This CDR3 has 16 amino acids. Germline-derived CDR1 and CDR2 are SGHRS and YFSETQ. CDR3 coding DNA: TGCGCCAGCAGCTCGGGGACAGGGCCTAACAATCAGCCCCAGCATTTT. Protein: CASSSGTGPNNQPQHF.

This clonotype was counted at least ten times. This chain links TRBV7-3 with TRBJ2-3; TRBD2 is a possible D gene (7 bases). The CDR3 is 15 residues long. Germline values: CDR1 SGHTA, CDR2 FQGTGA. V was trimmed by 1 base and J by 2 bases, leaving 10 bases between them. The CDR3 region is CASSLIGGPTDTQYF. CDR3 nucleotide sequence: TGTGCCAGCAGCTTAATCGGGGGGCCCACAGATACGCAGTATTTT.

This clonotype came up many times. This CDR3 reads CASRPGASYEQYV. The CDR3 DNA is TGTGCCAGCAGACCCGGGGCTTCCTACGAGCAGTACGTC. The chain has TRBV6-1 and TRBJ2-7; D may be TRBD1 or TRBD2 (5 bases each). V lost 6 bases to trimming and J lost 1 base, with 10 bases between them. The germline V gene encodes CDR1 MNHNS and CDR2 SASEGT. The CDR3 consists of 13 residues.

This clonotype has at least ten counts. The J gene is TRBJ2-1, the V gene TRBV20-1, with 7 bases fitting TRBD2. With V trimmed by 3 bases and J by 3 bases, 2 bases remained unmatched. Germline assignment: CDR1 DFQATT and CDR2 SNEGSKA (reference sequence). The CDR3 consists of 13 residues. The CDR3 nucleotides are TGCAGTGCTAGTCGGGAGGTCTACAATGAGCAGTTCTTC. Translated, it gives CSASREVYNEQFF.

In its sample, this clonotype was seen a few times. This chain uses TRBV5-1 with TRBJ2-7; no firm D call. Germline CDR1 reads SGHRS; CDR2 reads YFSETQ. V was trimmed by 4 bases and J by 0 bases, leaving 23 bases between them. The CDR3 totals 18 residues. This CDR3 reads CASSAVDASSRSSYEQYF. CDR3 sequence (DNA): TGCGCCAGCAGCGCCGTCGACGCCAGCTCACGAAGCTCCTACGAGCAGTACTTC.

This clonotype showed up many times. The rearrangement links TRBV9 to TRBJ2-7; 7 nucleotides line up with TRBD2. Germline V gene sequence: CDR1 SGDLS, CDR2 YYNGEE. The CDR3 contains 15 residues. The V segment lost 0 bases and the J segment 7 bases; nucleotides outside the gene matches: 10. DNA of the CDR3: TGTGCCAGCAGCGTAGTTTCTGCGGGAGTACGTGAGCAGTACTTC. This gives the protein CASSVVSAGVREQYF.

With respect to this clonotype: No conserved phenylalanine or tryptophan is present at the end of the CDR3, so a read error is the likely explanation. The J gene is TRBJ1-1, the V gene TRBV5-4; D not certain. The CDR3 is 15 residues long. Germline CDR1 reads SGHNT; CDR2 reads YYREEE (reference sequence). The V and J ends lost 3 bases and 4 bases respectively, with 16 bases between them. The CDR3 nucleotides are TGTGCCAGCAGCTGGACGACTGGAGTGGGCACTGAAGCTTTCCTT. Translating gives CASSWTTGVGTEAFL.

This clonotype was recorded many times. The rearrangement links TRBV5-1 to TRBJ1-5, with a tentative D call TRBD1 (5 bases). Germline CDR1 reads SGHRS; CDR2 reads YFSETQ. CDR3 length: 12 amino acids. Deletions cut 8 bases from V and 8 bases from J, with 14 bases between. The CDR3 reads CARTGPVKPQHF. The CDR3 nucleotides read TGCGCCAGAACAGGACCGGTCAAGCCCCAGCATTTT. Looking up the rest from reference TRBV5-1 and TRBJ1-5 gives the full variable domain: KAGVTQTPRYLIKTRGQQVTLSCSPISGHRSVSWYQQTPGQGLQFLFEYFSETQRNKGNFPGRFSGRQFSNSRSEMNVSTLELGDSALYLCARTGPVKPQHFGDGTRLSIL.

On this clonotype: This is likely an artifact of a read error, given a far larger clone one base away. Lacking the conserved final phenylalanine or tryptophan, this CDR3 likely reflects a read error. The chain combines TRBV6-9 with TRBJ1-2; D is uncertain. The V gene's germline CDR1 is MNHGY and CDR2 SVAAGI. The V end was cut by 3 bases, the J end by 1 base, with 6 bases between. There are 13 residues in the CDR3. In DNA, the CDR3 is TGTGCCAGCAGTTACCGGAATAACTATGGCTACACCTCC. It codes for CASSYRNNYGYTS.

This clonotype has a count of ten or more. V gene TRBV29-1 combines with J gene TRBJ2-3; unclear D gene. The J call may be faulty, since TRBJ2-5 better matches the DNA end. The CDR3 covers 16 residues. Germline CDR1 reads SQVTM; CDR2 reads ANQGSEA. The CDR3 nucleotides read TGCAGCTCACGGTGGGAACCGGGCGATTTTTCGGAGACCCAGTACTTC. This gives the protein CSSRWEPGDFSETQYF.

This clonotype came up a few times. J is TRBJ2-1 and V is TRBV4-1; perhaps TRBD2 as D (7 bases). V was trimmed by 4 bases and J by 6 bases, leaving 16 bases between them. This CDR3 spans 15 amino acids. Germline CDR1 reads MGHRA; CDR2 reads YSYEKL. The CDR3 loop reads CASSLELGGANEQFF. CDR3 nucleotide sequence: TGCGCCAGCAGCCTGGAGTTAGGGGGGGCCAATGAGCAGTTCTTC.

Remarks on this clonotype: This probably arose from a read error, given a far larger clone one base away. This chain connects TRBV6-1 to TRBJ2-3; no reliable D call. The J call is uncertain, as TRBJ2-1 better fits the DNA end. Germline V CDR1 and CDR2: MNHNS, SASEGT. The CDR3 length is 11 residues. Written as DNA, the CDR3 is TGTGCCAGCAGCCCCTTATATGTGCAGTTCTTC. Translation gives CASSPLYVQFF.

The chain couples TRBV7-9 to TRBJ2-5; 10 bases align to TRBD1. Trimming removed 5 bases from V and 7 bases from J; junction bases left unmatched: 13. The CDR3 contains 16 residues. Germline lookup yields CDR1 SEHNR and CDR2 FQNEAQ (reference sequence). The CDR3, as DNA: TGTGCCAGCAGCCCGGGACAGGGGCCGCGAGGTGGGACCCAGTACTTC. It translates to CASSPGQGPRGGTQYF.

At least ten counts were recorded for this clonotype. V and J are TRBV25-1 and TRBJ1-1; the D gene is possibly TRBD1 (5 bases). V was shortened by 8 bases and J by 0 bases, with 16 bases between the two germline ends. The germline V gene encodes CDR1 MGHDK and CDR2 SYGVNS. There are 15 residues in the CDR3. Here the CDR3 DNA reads TGTGCCAGCCTACCTGGGGGAATTATGAACACTGAAGCTTTCTTT. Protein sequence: CASLPGGIMNTEAFF.

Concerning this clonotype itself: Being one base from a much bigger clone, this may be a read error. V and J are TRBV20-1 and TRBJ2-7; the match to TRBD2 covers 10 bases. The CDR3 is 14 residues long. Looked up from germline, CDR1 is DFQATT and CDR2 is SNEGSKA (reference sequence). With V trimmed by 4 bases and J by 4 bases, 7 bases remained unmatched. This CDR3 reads CSAKAASGSYEQYF. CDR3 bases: TGCAGTGCTAAAGCCGCTAGCGGGAGTTACGAGCAGTACTTC.

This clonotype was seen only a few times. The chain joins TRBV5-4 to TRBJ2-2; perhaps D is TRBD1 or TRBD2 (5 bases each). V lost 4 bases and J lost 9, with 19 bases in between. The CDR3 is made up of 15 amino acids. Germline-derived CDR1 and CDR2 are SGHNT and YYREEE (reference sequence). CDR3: CASSRTGTGKRELFF. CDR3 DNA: TGTGCCAGCAGCCGGACCGGGACCGGGAAAAGGGAGCTGTTTTTT.

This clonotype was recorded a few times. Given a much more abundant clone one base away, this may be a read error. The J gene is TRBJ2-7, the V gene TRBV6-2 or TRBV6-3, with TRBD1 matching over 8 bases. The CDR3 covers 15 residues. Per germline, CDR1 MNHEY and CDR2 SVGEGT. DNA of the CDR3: TGTGCCGGCAGTTACCACGGGACAGGACCCTACGAGCAGTACTTC. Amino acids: CAGSYHGTGPYEQYF.

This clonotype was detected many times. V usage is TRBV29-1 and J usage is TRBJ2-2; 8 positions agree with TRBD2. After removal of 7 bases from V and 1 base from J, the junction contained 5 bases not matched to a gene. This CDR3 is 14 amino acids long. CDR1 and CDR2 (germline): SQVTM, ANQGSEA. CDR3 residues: CSGSGGRNTGELFF. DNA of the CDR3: TGCAGCGGTTCGGGGGGGAGGAACACCGGGGAGCTGTTTTTT.

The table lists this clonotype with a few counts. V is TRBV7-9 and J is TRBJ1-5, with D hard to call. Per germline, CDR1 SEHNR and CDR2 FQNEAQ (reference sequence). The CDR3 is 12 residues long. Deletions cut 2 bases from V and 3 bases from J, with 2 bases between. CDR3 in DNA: TGTGCCAGCAGCTTAACCAATCAGCCCCAGCATTTT. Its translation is CASSLTNQPQHF.

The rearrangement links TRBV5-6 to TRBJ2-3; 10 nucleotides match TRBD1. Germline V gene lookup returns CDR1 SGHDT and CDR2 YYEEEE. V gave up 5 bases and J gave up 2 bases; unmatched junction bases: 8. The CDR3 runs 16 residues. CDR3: CASSGDRGSYTDTQYF. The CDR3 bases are TGTGCCAGCAGTGGGGACAGGGGTTCCTACACAGATACGCAGTATTTT.